This T cell receptor beta chain stems from a study of CD8+ T cells in alopecia areata. Study as a whole: Percent affected scalp area, the SALT score, rated treated patients' severity. Findings and limits, study-wide: Tofacitinib significantly decreased scalp clonality and expanded CD8+ clones among top 100. Tissue-resident alphabeta T cells belonging to normal skin likewise get sequenced within scalp specimens.

Following RNA extraction, reverse transcription yielded cDNA that acted as the sequencing template. Method: immunoSEQ multiplex PCR; TCRdb's copy keeps in-frame clones and lacks some. This table holds fewer than 100,000 clones, more than 55% found once. Turning to this clone: As yet, its antigen is unknown.

The treatment was: oral pan-JAK inhibitor, 5-10 mg twice daily. Obtained from alopecia areata patients were lesional scalp punch biopsies along with peripheral blood. Deletions cut 5 bases from V and 3 bases from J, with 13 bases between. Germline V gene lookup returns CDR1 LNHDA and CDR2 SQIVND (reference sequence). This CDR3 contains 14 residues. The receptor was isolated from a human donor with alopecia areata. This chain joins TRBV19 and TRBJ1-2; tentatively, D is TRBD1 (5 bases). Sequenced material: CD8+ T cells sorted from blood, taken at week 4, from a patient treated with tofacitinib. This CDR3 reads CASSLPPGHYGYTF. In DNA, the CDR3 is TGTGCCAGTAGTCTCCCGCCAGGGCACTATGGCTACACCTTC.